Listed here is a single TCR beta chain. These data are taken from a study of blood T cell repertoires in COVID-19. Assay: immunoSEQ multiplex PCR; the TCRdb copy retains only in-frame clones and omits some. This sample has nearly 200,000 clones, with roughly 80% found just once. Germline CDR1 reads SGHVS; CDR2 reads FQNEAQ. The CDR3 runs 14 residues. The germline V and J ends were trimmed by 4 bases and 1 base, with 8 bases remaining between them. The V and J genes are TRBV7-8 and TRBJ2-1; D is possibly TRBD1 (6 bases). The sequence came from a human donor in a cohort sampled during active COVID-19. The specimen sequenced was peripheral blood. CDR3 nucleotides: TGTGCCAGCAGCTGGACAGTATCCTACAATGAGCAGTTCTTC. It is translated as CASSWTVSYNEQFF.